This T cell receptor beta chain was observed in a study of T-cell memory formation after mild COVID-19. V lost 6 bases and J 2 bases, leaving 17 bases between the germline ends. This CDR3 has 15 amino acids. This clonotype was seen more than once but under ten times. The antigen remains undetermined. Findings of the study overall: While clones contracting from day 15 to 85 were balanced between CD4 and CD8, later expanders leaned CD4+.

TCRdb re-derived calls from the 5' RACE reads in MiXCR, one entry per CDR3 protein. The sample records 430,000 or so distinct CDR3 sequences, around 27% being singletons. The clonotype was recovered from an adult woman who had mild COVID-19 (a few samples of this study predate the infection). Cell type and time point are not known. The chain combines TRBV12-3 or TRBV12-4 with TRBJ2-7, with D possibly being TRBD1 or TRBD2 (5 bases each). Material: PBMCs or a T cell subset sorted from them (not recorded which). The CDR3 region has the DNA TGTGCCAGCAGCCTTGGGGGTTTAGGGCCCTACGAGCAGTACTTC. Its translation: CASSLGGLGPYEQYF.